Shown below are 30 T cell receptor beta chains from a single sample sequenced in a study of technical replicates of blood from a handful of donors. Sequencing used immunoSEQ multiplex PCR; TCRdb keeps in-frame clones, though not all of them. The sample includes 80,000 to 90,000 clones, 94% of them seen just once. Sequenced: T cells isolated from PBMCs. The receptors here all came from a human donor in good health.

V is TRBV2 and J is TRBJ2-5; 9 nucleotides align to TRBD2. The CDR3 length is 14 residues. Germline V gene sequence: CDR1 SNHLY, CDR2 FYNNEI. V gave up 4 bases and J gave up 2 bases; unmatched junction bases: 2. CDR3 coding DNA: TGTGCCAGCAGTGTAAGCGGGGGGCAAGAGACCCAGTACTTC. Its translation: CASSVSGGQETQYF.

This clone came up once. V usage is TRBV5-1 and J usage is TRBJ1-2, with 7 bases lining up with TRBD1. The V gene end was trimmed by 4 bases and the J gene end by 4 bases; junction bases not matched to a gene: 10. The germline gives CDR1 SGHRS, CDR2 YFSETQ. This CDR3 is 15 amino acids long. The CDR3 loop is CASSVTGSLSYGYTF. CDR3 coding DNA: TGCGCCAGCAGCGTGACAGGGAGTCTTAGCTATGGCTACACCTTC.

This clone was seen only once. The V and J genes are TRBV28 and TRBJ2-3, with D maybe TRBD1 (5 bases). Trimming pared 2 bases from V and 0 bases from J, leaving 18 bases between. From germline, CDR1 is MDHEN and CDR2 SYDVKM. The CDR3 runs 18 residues. The DNA for the CDR3 is TGTGCCAGCAGTTTAGAAGCCAGGGCCCCGTTCAGCACAGATACGCAGTATTTT. Amino acids: CASSLEARAPFSTDTQYF.

This chain links TRBV11-2 with TRBJ1-1; unclear D gene. The germline V and J ends were trimmed by 5 bases and 7 bases, with 14 bases remaining between them. CDR1 is SGHAT, CDR2 FQNNGV, per germline. This CDR3 has 13 residues. Here the CDR3 DNA reads TGTGCCAGCAGCCCCACCACCGGCGGTGAAGCTTTCTTT. Its translation: CASSPTTGGEAFF.

The chain carries TRBV27 and TRBJ1-1; no clear D. CDR3 length: 16 amino acids. Germline V gives CDR1 MNHEY, CDR2 SMNVEV (reference sequence). The V end lost 5 bases, the J end lost 1 base, and 17 bases lay between the germline ends. CDR3 sequence (DNA): TGTGCCAGCAGTCCTGCTGTTTCCGCTAGGAACACTGAAGCTTTCTTT. This encodes CASSPAVSARNTEAFF.

The rearrangement uses TRBV7-9 and TRBJ1-1; D gene ambiguous. This CDR3 has 13 amino acids. Between the trimmed V and J ends, which lost 5 bases and 4 bases, there was a span of 11 bases. Germline V CDR1 and CDR2: SEHNR, FQNEAQ (reference sequence). DNA for the CDR3: TGTGCCAGCAGCCCGGAGTGGAGCACTGAAGCTTTCTTT. It encodes CASSPEWSTEAFF.

This chain uses TRBV4-2 with TRBJ2-7, with a possible D match to TRBD2 (6 bases). Germline V gives CDR1 LGHNA, CDR2 YNFKEQ. The CDR3 is 16 amino acids. The V gene lost 1 base and the J gene lost 5 bases, with 18 bases spanning the gap. CDR3 sequence (DNA): TGTGCCAGCAGCCAAGGTACAGCGCGCCCGGGGGACGAGCAGTACTTC. Protein product: CASSQGTARPGDEQYF.

The CDR3 sequence is CSGQGARGAFF. In DNA form, the CDR3 reads TGCAGTGGCCAGGGGGCCCGGGGTGCTTTCTTT. J is TRBJ1-1 and V is TRBV20-1; 8 bases are a match to TRBD1. The trim removed 7 bases at V and 11 bases at J, leaving 9 bases unmatched. The CDR3 has 11 residues. The V gene's germline CDR1 is DFQATT and CDR2 SNEGSKA (reference sequence).

The J gene is TRBJ2-1, the V gene TRBV2; perhaps TRBD1 as D (6 bases). CDR3 length: 12 amino acids. The V gene's germline CDR1 is SNHLY and CDR2 FYNNEI. Trimming took off 4 bases at V and 8 bases at J, with 9 bases between the two ends. CDR3 in amino acids: CASSGEGDEQFF. The CDR3 DNA is TGTGCCAGCAGTGGTGAGGGGGATGAGCAGTTCTTC.

The V call is TRBV7-9, the J call TRBJ2-7; tentative D call: TRBD2 (6 bases). The germline V gene has CDR1 SEHNR and CDR2 FQNEAQ (reference sequence). Deletions cut 2 bases from V and 0 bases from J, with 14 bases between. This CDR3 has 16 amino acids. CDR3 region: CASSLTSTLSSYEQYF. CDR3 in DNA: TGTGCCAGCAGCTTAACTAGCACATTGAGCTCCTACGAGCAGTACTTC.

The gene calls are TRBV28 and TRBJ2-7, with D possibly being TRBD1 (5 bases). Deletions cut 8 bases from V and 1 base from J, with 6 bases between. The CDR3 spans 11 residues. Per germline, CDR1 MDHEN and CDR2 SYDVKM. The CDR3 sequence: CASDSSYEQYF. The CDR3 DNA reads TGTGCCAGCGACAGTTCCTACGAGCAGTACTTC.

This clone came up once. The chain joins TRBV5-4 to TRBJ2-5, with TRBD2 identical over 8 bases. With 3 bases clipped from V and 4 bases from J, the junction kept 8 bases outside the gene matches. Looked up from germline, CDR1 is SGHNT and CDR2 is YYREEE (reference sequence). The CDR3 consists of 15 residues. The CDR3 sequence is CASSWGAGVGETQYF. CDR3 in DNA: TGTGCCAGCAGCTGGGGAGCGGGGGTCGGAGAGACCCAGTACTTC.

This clone was seen only once. The chain has TRBV4-1 and TRBJ2-5; tentative D call: TRBD2 (5 bases). Trimming stripped 0 bases from V and 7 bases from J, with 12 bases between. The CDR3 is 14 residues long. The germline gives CDR1 MGHRA, CDR2 YSYEKL. The CDR3: CASSQDPTSGTQYF. The DNA of the CDR3 is TGCGCCAGCAGCCAAGATCCCACAAGCGGGACCCAGTACTTC.

This rearrangement joins TRBV6-1 to TRBJ2-7, with a possible D match to TRBD2 (6 bases). Trimming took off 2 bases at V and 2 bases at J, with 10 bases between the two ends. The CDR3 loop spans 14 amino acids. CDR1 and CDR2 from the germline V gene are MNHNS and SASEGT. The CDR3 reads CASSETGSTYEQYF. The CDR3, as DNA: TGTGCCAGCAGTGAAACCGGGAGCACCTACGAGCAGTACTTC.

The chain is built from TRBV27 and TRBJ2-2, with 7 bases identical to TRBD1. The CDR3 has 15 amino acids. The germline V gene encodes CDR1 MNHEY and CDR2 SMNVEV (reference sequence). The V segment lost 5 bases and the J segment 9 bases; nucleotides outside the gene matches: 12. The CDR3 DNA reads TGTGCCAGCAGTACCCCGGGACAGTTTTGGAGGGAGCTGTTTTTT. Amino acids: CASSTPGQFWRELFF.

The genes are TRBV4-1 and TRBJ1-2, with a weak D call TRBD1 (6 bases). V was trimmed by 1 base and J by 4 bases, leaving 13 bases between them. The length of the CDR3 is 15 residues. CDR1 and CDR2 from the germline V gene are MGHRA and YSYEKL. The DNA of the CDR3 is TGCGCCAGCAGCCAAGGTCACAGGGTGGCCTATGGCTACACCTTC. Translating it yields CASSQGHRVAYGYTF.

The gene calls are TRBV5-8 and TRBJ2-4; 9 bases are shared with TRBD2. This CDR3 spans 14 amino acids. Germline V gene data show CDR1 as SGHTS and CDR2 as YDEGEE. Germline trimming cut 1 base from V and 15 bases from J; bases unmatched to any gene: 11. In DNA, the CDR3 is TGTGCCAGCAGCTTGTATAGCGGGGGCAGATTCCCGTACTTC. Amino acids: CASSLYSGGRFPYF.

The CDR3 reads CASSPRSLAGDQYEQYF. The CDR3 nucleotides are TGTGCCAGCTCACCACGCAGCCTTGCGGGGGACCAGTACGAGCAGTACTTC. The chain has TRBV18 and TRBJ2-7, with 7 positions matching TRBD2. Germline CDR1 is KGHSH and CDR2 is LQKENI. V was pared by 1 base and J by 4 bases, with 13 bases of the junction left unmatched. The CDR3 loop spans 17 amino acids.

The genes are TRBV6-5 and TRBJ2-7; 15 positions match TRBD2. The CDR3 contains 14 residues. After removal of 6 bases from V and 6 bases from J, the junction contained 3 bases not matched to a gene. Looked up from germline, CDR1 is MNHEY and CDR2 is SVGAGI. The chain's CDR3 is CASSPGLAGGEQYF. The CDR3, as DNA: TGTGCCAGCAGCCCGGGACTAGCGGGAGGCGAGCAGTACTTC.

The V call is TRBV6-5, the J call TRBJ2-7; D may be TRBD2 (5 bases). V dropped 0 bases and J dropped 6 bases, with 15 bases sitting between them. Germline V gene sequence: CDR1 MNHEY, CDR2 SVGAGI. The CDR3 is 15 residues long. The CDR3 spells CASSYSVQFRGEQYF. Here the CDR3 DNA reads TGTGCCAGCAGTTACTCGGTCCAGTTTCGGGGCGAGCAGTACTTC.

The chain employs TRBV6-1 and TRBJ1-2; D is undetermined. The CDR3 has 13 residues. Germline CDR1 MNHNS, CDR2 SASEGT. V lost 3 bases, J lost 2 bases, and 7 bases lay in between. The CDR3 is CASSDSGNYGYTF. CDR3 DNA: TGTGCCAGCAGTGATTCGGGGAACTATGGCTACACCTTC.

This chain joins TRBV5-3 and TRBJ1-1; D uncertain. TRBV5-3 is placed among ORFs of uncertain function. The V end was cut by 2 bases, the J end by 3 bases, with 14 bases between. The CDR3 runs to 15 residues. Written as DNA, the CDR3 is TGTGCCAGAAGCTTAGTAAGTGTTGAGTACACTGAAGCTTTCTTT. It yields the protein CARSLVSVEYTEAFF.

The chain is built from TRBV5-1 and TRBJ1-5; maybe TRBD1 (5 bases). V was pared by 4 bases and J by 1 base, with 9 bases between. Per germline, CDR1 SGHRS and CDR2 YFSETQ. The length of the CDR3 is 14 residues. For the CDR3, the DNA is TGCGCCAGCAGCATCGACAGCAGCAATCAGCCCCAGCATTTT. Protein product: CASSIDSSNQPQHF.

This clone is a singleton in its sample. The gene calls are TRBV7-3 and TRBJ2-5; D is uncertain. The germline CDR1 and CDR2 sequences are SGHTA and FQGTGA. V lost 4 bases and J lost 0, with 6 bases in between. The CDR3 spans 13 residues. CDR3 loop: CASSSQYQETQYF. CDR3 DNA: TGTGCCAGCAGCTCTCAGTACCAAGAGACCCAGTACTTC.

The chain combines TRBV6-6 with TRBJ2-1; 10 nucleotides match TRBD2. This CDR3 spans 15 amino acids. The germline V gene encodes CDR1 MNHNY and CDR2 SVGAGI (reference sequence). With V trimmed by 6 bases and J by 5 bases, 7 bases remained unmatched. In DNA form, the CDR3 reads TGTGCCAGCAGCACTAATAGCGGGGGGAACAATGAGCAGTTCTTC. Translating gives CASSTNSGGNNEQFF.

The V gene is TRBV10-1, the J gene TRBJ1-1; no reliable D call. In germline, CDR1 is WNHNN, CDR2 SYGVQD (reference sequence). Trimming shortened V by 2 bases and J by 0 bases, and 10 bases separated the two germline ends. The length of the CDR3 is 15 residues. The DNA of the CDR3 is TGCGCCAGCAGTGAGGGAGGAAGCATGAACACTGAAGCTTTCTTT. Protein sequence: CASSEGGSMNTEAFF.

V is TRBV25-1 and J is TRBJ1-2; 7 bases match TRBD1. The CDR3 loop spans 13 amino acids. Germline CDR1 and CDR2: MGHDK and SYGVNS. Unmatched junction bases numbered 7, after V lost 5 bases and J lost 7 bases. CDR3 sequence: CASSTTGFAGYTF. As DNA, the CDR3 is TGTGCCAGCAGTACGACAGGGTTCGCTGGCTACACCTTC.

This chain uses TRBV2 with TRBJ1-5, with 7 bases aligning to TRBD1. Trimming at V came to 5 bases and at J to 1 base, leaving 5 bases not matched to a gene. The CDR3 is 15 amino acids. From germline, CDR1 is SNHLY and CDR2 FYNNEI. This CDR3 reads CASSNRGWSNQPQHF. The CDR3 bases are TGTGCCAGCAGTAACAGGGGATGGAGCAATCAGCCCCAGCATTTT.

DNA for the CDR3: TGTGCCAGTACTGCGACTAGCGGGAACACAGATACGCAGTATTTT. It specifies CASTATSGNTDTQYF. This chain links TRBV19 with TRBJ2-3; 11 bases align to TRBD2. This CDR3 is built from 15 residues. Germline V gene sequence: CDR1 LNHDA, CDR2 SQIVND (reference sequence). After removal of 7 bases from V and 2 bases from J, the junction contained 5 bases not matched to a gene.

V is TRBV13 and J is TRBJ1-1; a weak D match, TRBD1 (5 bases). The germline gives CDR1 PRHDT, CDR2 FYEKMQ (reference sequence). The CDR3 is 15 amino acids. Trimming removed 4 bases at V and 4 bases at J, with 16 bases between. The CDR3 DNA reads TGTGCCAGCAGCTCCGCCGACGGGGGAAGCACTGAAGCTTTCTTT. This translates into CASSSADGGSTEAFF.